Below are 18 T cell receptor beta chains sequenced from a single sample in a study of blood T cells in healthy people across ages. With a J-beta primer mix and a sample-barcoded 5' primer, a second PCR ran about 7 to 11 cycles. TCRdb analysed the 5' RACE reads with MiXCR anew, one entry per CDR3 protein. The table has approximately 290,000 distinct CDR3 sequences, 27% seen once. Sequencing input: blood. The receptors here all came from a woman in her 70s in good health.

V gene TRBV20-1 combines with J gene TRBJ1-1, with D perhaps matching TRBD1 (6 bases). The germline V gene has CDR1 DFQATT and CDR2 SNEGSKA (reference sequence). V lost 6 bases and J 3 bases, leaving 17 bases between the germline ends. The CDR3 is made up of 14 amino acids. The CDR3 sequence: CSARKGGGDTEAFF. The CDR3 nucleotides are TGCAGTGCCCGAAAGGGGGGCGGCGACACTGAAGCTTTCTTT.

The V call is TRBV7-2, the J call TRBJ2-7; no clear D gene. CDR1 is SGHTA and CDR2 is FQGNSA in the germline V gene. The CDR3 consists of 10 residues. V lost 5 bases, J lost 3 bases, and 2 bases lay in between. The DNA of the CDR3 is TGTGCCAGCAGCATCTACGAGCAGTACTTC. This encodes CASSIYEQYF.

The chain has TRBV5-1 and TRBJ2-5; perhaps TRBD1 as D (5 bases). From germline, CDR1 is SGHRS and CDR2 YFSETQ. Trimming removed 4 bases from V and 0 bases from J, with 10 bases in between. This CDR3 is built from 14 residues. In nucleotides, the CDR3 is TGCGCCAGCAGCCGACAGACGTACCAAGAGACCCAGTACTTC. Its protein product is CASSRQTYQETQYF.

This clonotype was observed many times. This rearrangement joins TRBV20-1 to TRBJ1-2; D unclear. The germline V and J ends were trimmed by 6 bases and 4 bases, with 9 bases remaining between them. Germline V gives CDR1 DFQATT, CDR2 SNEGSKA (reference sequence). CDR3 length: 11 amino acids. CDR3 sequence reads: CSASSGYGYTF. The CDR3 nucleotides read TGCAGTGCCAGTTCGGGCTATGGCTACACCTTC.

The genes are TRBV6-5 and TRBJ2-2, with D hard to call. Per the germline V gene, CDR1 is MNHEY and CDR2 is SVGAGI. Trimming stripped 2 bases from V and 7 bases from J, with 11 bases between. CDR3 length: 14 residues. The CDR3 spells CASSYGERYGELFF. The DNA of the CDR3 is TGTGCCAGCAGTTACGGTGAACGTTACGGGGAGCTGTTTTTT.

This clonotype appeared many times. The chain joins TRBV14 to TRBJ2-1; 7 nucleotides agree with TRBD1. J was trimmed by 3 bases and V by 4 bases; bases with no gene match: 0. The CDR3 runs 13 residues. The germline CDR1 and CDR2 sequences are SGHDN and FVKESK. CDR3 protein: CASSRDSYNEQFF. For the CDR3, the DNA is TGTGCCAGCAGCCGGGACAGCTACAATGAGCAGTTCTTC.

The gene calls are TRBV7-3 and TRBJ2-1; 10 bases are shared with TRBD2. After removal of 4 bases from V and 1 base from J, the junction contained 7 bases not matched to a gene. The CDR3 loop spans 17 amino acids. Per the germline V gene, CDR1 is SGHTA and CDR2 is FQGTGA. CDR3 residues: CASSSRPGLASYNEQFF. CDR3 bases: TGTGCCAGCAGCTCCCGACCGGGACTAGCGTCCTACAATGAGCAGTTCTTC.

This clonotype was detected only a few times. J is TRBJ1-6 and V is TRBV2; D gene unclear. V was trimmed by 8 bases and J by 11 bases, leaving 19 bases between them. From germline, CDR1 is SNHLY and CDR2 FYNNEI. The CDR3 extends over 14 amino acids. The CDR3 protein is CASQVSSGDPPLHF. CDR3 in DNA: TGTGCCAGCCAAGTCAGCTCTGGGGATCCACCCCTCCACTTT.

The chain combines TRBV20-1 with TRBJ1-5; TRBD1 aligns across 7 bases. V lost 6 bases to trimming and J lost 4 bases; unmatched junction nucleotides: 9. Per germline, CDR1 DFQATT and CDR2 SNEGSKA (reference sequence). The CDR3 covers 14 residues. DNA for the CDR3: TGCAGTGCAGCGCGAGGGACAGAAAATCAGCCCCAGCATTTT. Amino acids: CSAARGTENQPQHF.

Concerning this clonotype: One end of the junction varies from germline; a read error may be responsible. The CDR3 is CASSQGFPGGERFF. In nucleotides, the CDR3 is TGTGCCAGCAGCCAAGGCTTCCCGGGAGGGGAGCGGTTCTTC. The chain carries TRBV14 and TRBJ2-1; TRBD2 matches 8 bases. This CDR3 is 14 amino acids long. Germline V gene lookup returns CDR1 SGHDN and CDR2 FVKESK.

This clonotype was seen at least ten times. At one end the junction does not follow the germline gene, possibly because of a read error. The rearrangement links TRBV7-7 to TRBJ2-5; a weak D match, TRBD1 (6 bases). Germline CDR1 is SSHAT and CDR2 is FNYEAQ (reference sequence). This CDR3 is built from 15 residues. The chain's CDR3 is CASSRTGTPQETQYF. CDR3 DNA: TGTGCTAGCAGCCGTACCGGGACACCTCAAGAGACCCAGTACTTC.

As for this clonotype: A read error may produce the germline difference seen at one junction end. The chain combines TRBV24-1 with TRBJ2-2; 8 bases align to TRBD2. CDR3 size: 16 residues. Per germline, CDR1 KGHDR and CDR2 SFDVKD. CDR3 residues: CATSDFKRGRTGGLFF. The CDR3 DNA is TGTGCCACCAGTGATTTCAAGCGCGGGAGGACCGGGGGGCTGTTTTTT.

This clonotype was seen a few times. This chain joins TRBV7-2 and TRBJ2-3; no clear D. Trimming left V 1 base short and J 2 bases short, with 7 bases between. Germline CDR1 reads SGHTA; CDR2 reads FQGNSA. The CDR3 sequence is 14 residues long. Here the CDR3 DNA reads TGTGCCAGCAGCTTAGGAGGAATCACAGATACGCAGTATTTT. Its translation is CASSLGGITDTQYF.

The chain has TRBV5-5 and TRBJ2-7; 8 bases agree with TRBD1. V lost 2 bases and J lost 6; bases outside the gene matches: 7. Germline loops: CDR1 SGHKS, CDR2 YYEKEE (reference sequence). This CDR3 is 14 amino acids long. The chain's CDR3 is CASSFSGQGTEQYF. CDR3 nucleotides: TGTGCCAGCAGCTTCTCCGGACAGGGAACCGAGCAGTACTTC. The entire variable domain, with the rest obtained from reference TRBV5-5 and TRBJ2-7, is as follows: DAGVTQSPTHLIKTRGQQVTLRCSPISGHKSVSWYQQVLGQGPQFIFQYYEKEERGRGNFPDRFSARQFPNYSSELNVNALLLGDSALYLCASSFSGQGTEQYFGPGTRLTVT.

This clonotype showed up many times. This chain uses TRBV12-3 or TRBV12-4 with TRBJ1-2; D might be TRBD1 (5 bases). V lost 4 bases and J 4 bases, leaving 10 bases between the germline ends. The CDR3 consists of 13 residues. Here the CDR3 reads CASSYDSTYGYTF. CDR3 coding DNA: TGTGCCAGCAGTTATGACAGTACCTATGGCTACACCTTC.

This clonotype was seen only a few times. The V call is TRBV25-1, the J call TRBJ1-4, with 9 bases lining up with TRBD1. The CDR3 consists of 15 residues. Trimming removed 5 bases from V and 8 bases from J; junction bases left unmatched: 9. The V gene's germline CDR1 is MGHDK and CDR2 SYGVNS. For the CDR3, the DNA is TGTGCCAGCAGTTCTCCACAGGGGGCAGGAGAAAAACTGTTTTTT. This codes for CASSSPQGAGEKLFF.

The chain links TRBV9 to TRBJ2-2; tentatively, D is TRBD2 (6 bases). In germline, CDR1 is SGDLS, CDR2 YYNGEE. V was cut by 0 bases and J by 9 bases, with 15 bases left in between. The CDR3 runs 15 residues. The CDR3 nucleotides read TGTGCCAGCAGCGTAGCTGGCGGCGGGACGAGGGAGCTGTTTTTT. Translation: CASSVAGGGTRELFF.

This chain uses TRBV7-2 with TRBJ2-3, with 8 nucleotides matching TRBD2. The V gene end was trimmed by 2 bases and the J gene end by 0 bases; junction bases not matched to a gene: 10. The CDR3 has 18 residues. Germline V gives CDR1 SGHTA, CDR2 FQGNSA. In nucleotides, the CDR3 is TGTGCCAGCAGCTTAACCGCTAGCGGGTCGGCTAGCACAGATACGCAGTATTTT. Amino acids: CASSLTASGSASTDTQYF.